These 27 T cell receptor beta chains were all obtained from the same sample, sequenced in a study of T cell responses to AZD1222 COVID-19 vaccine. The assay was immunoSEQ multiplex PCR, and TCRdb's table has in-frame clones only and misses some. The table lists more than 70,000 clones, 80% to 95% of them singletons. The source material was peripheral blood, sampled 28 days after the second AZD1222 dose. These receptors were obtained from an adult who received the AZD1222 COVID-19 vaccine.

CDR3: CASRYDTGGNTGELFF. For the CDR3, the DNA is TGCGCCAGCAGATACGACACGGGGGGGAACACCGGGGAGCTGTTTTTT. V usage is TRBV5-1 and J usage is TRBJ2-2, with 7 bases that match TRBD2. The germline V gene has CDR1 SGHRS and CDR2 YFSETQ. This CDR3 has 16 amino acids. The V gene end was trimmed by 5 bases and the J gene end by 1 base; junction bases not matched to a gene: 8. The full variable domain, with the rest looked up from reference TRBV5-1 and TRBJ2-2, is KAGVTQTPRYLIKTRGQQVTLSCSPISGHRSVSWYQQTPGQGLQFLFEYFSETQRNKGNFPGRFSGRQFSNSRSEMNVSTLELGDSALYLCASRYDTGGNTGELFFGEGSRLTVL.

V usage is TRBV10-3 and J usage is TRBJ2-7, with TRBD2 matching over 7 bases. This CDR3 region has 14 residues. Germline V gives CDR1 ENHRY, CDR2 SYGVKD. The ends lost 4 bases at V and 5 bases at J; junction bases unmatched: 8. The DNA for the CDR3 is TGTGCCATCAGTGGGGGCGGGAGTAAGGACGAGCAGTACTTC. Residues: CAISGGGSKDEQYF.

The J gene is TRBJ1-6, the V gene TRBV9; the match to TRBD1 covers 8 bases. V lost 3 bases, J lost 8 bases, and 7 bases stayed unmatched. The germline V gene has CDR1 SGDLS and CDR2 YYNGEE. This CDR3 region has 15 residues. CDR3 coding DNA: TGTGCCAGCAGCGGACATCAGGGGGCAGATTCACCCCTCCACTTT. Its translation is CASSGHQGADSPLHF.

The chain recombines TRBV10-2 with TRBJ1-2, with TRBD1 as a possible D gene (6 bases). The CDR3 length is 15 residues. Trimming pared 6 bases from V and 4 bases from J, leaving 18 bases between. The germline V gene encodes CDR1 WSHSY and CDR2 SAAADI. In DNA, the CDR3 is TGCGCCAGCAGGGTTGGACCGGGGGCGTCCTATGGCTACACCTTC. This encodes CASRVGPGASYGYTF.

This chain links TRBV29-1 with TRBJ2-6; possibly TRBD1 for D (5 bases). The CDR3 has 15 amino acids. The germline V gene has CDR1 SQVTM and CDR2 ANQGSEA. V lost 3 bases, J lost 0 bases, and 9 bases lay in between. The CDR3 region has the DNA TGCAGCGTTGACCAGGGAAACTCTGGGGCCAACGTCCTGACTTTC. Translation gives CSVDQGNSGANVLTF.

This rearrangement joins TRBV2 to TRBJ2-7; 9 bases line up with TRBD1. The CDR3 consists of 12 residues. Germline loops: CDR1 SNHLY, CDR2 FYNNEI. J was trimmed by 4 bases and V by 8 bases; bases with no gene match: 3. CDR3 bases: TGTGCCAGCGGGACAGGGATGTACGAGCAGTACTTC. Translating it yields CASGTGMYEQYF.

This clone showed up just once. The gene calls are TRBV20-1 and TRBJ2-7; 9 bases map to TRBD2. The germline V gene encodes CDR1 DFQATT and CDR2 SNEGSKA (reference sequence). V was clipped by 3 bases and J by 9 bases; unmatched bases: 3. The CDR3 spans 11 residues. The CDR3 loop is CSASSGSTQYF. In DNA form, the CDR3 reads TGCAGTGCTAGTAGCGGGAGTACGCAGTACTTC.

The chain links TRBV28 to TRBJ2-3; D is unclear. The CDR3 loop spans 13 amino acids. The V end lost 4 bases, the J end lost 5 bases, and 10 bases lay between the germline ends. Germline V gene lookup returns CDR1 MDHEN and CDR2 SYDVKM. For the CDR3, the DNA is TGTGCCAGCAGTTATGCCGGACGAGATACGCAGTATTTT. It codes for CASSYAGRDTQYF. Looking up the rest from reference TRBV28 and TRBJ2-3 gives the full variable domain: DVKVTQSSRYLVKRTGEKVFLECVQDMDHENMFWYRQDPGLGLRLIYFSYDVKMKEKGDIPEGYSVSREKKERFSLILESASTNQTSMYLCASSYAGRDTQYFGPGTRLTVL.

This chain joins TRBV5-5 and TRBJ2-6, with 7 nucleotides matching TRBD2. Losses at the gene ends were 2 bases for V and 2 bases for J; bases not matched to a gene: 7. This CDR3 contains 17 residues. The germline V gene encodes CDR1 SGHKS and CDR2 YYEKEE (reference sequence). Written as DNA, the CDR3 is TGTGCCAGCAGCTTCCTACCCGGGAGGACTGGGGCCAACGTCCTGACTTTC. This sequence encodes CASSFLPGRTGANVLTF.

The chain employs TRBV2 and TRBJ2-7; D is undetermined. The ends were cut back, 6 bases at V and 4 bases at J, with 22 bases in the middle. Germline values: CDR1 SNHLY, CDR2 FYNNEI. This CDR3 spans 16 amino acids. The CDR3 DNA reads TGTGCCAGCAGCGAAACAGTAGGCACTCCAAAATACGAGCAGTACTTC. This translates into CASSETVGTPKYEQYF.

The chain uses TRBV23-1 and TRBJ2-3, with D perhaps TRBD2 (5 bases). TRBV23-1 is noted as an ORF with a role that remains uncertain. The CDR3 has 15 residues. The germline V and J ends were trimmed by 4 bases and 0 bases, with 11 bases remaining between them. The CDR3 is CASSLPAGSTDTQYF. Here the CDR3 DNA reads TGCGCCAGCAGTCTCCCGGCGGGTAGCACAGATACGCAGTATTTT.

This rearrangement joins TRBV5-4 to TRBJ2-7; D is perhaps TRBD1 or TRBD2 (5 bases each). The CDR3 consists of 14 residues. Trimming pared 2 bases from V and 5 bases from J, leaving 14 bases between. The germline V gene has CDR1 SGHNT and CDR2 YYREEE (reference sequence). For the CDR3, the DNA is TGTGCCAGCAGCTTCCGGGGCCCGGAGGACGAGCAGTACTTC. Amino acid sequence: CASSFRGPEDEQYF.

The V and J genes are TRBV11-2 and TRBJ1-1; possibly TRBD1 for D (5 bases). V lost 1 base and J 6 bases, leaving 12 bases between the germline ends. Germline-derived CDR1 and CDR2 are SGHAT and FQNNGV. The CDR3 has 14 amino acids. CDR3 nucleotides: TGTGCCAGCAGCTTAGCAGGGTTAAAGGCTGAAGCTTTCTTT. Translated: CASSLAGLKAEAFF.

The CDR3 DNA follows: TGTGCCAGCAGCGAGGGGGGCACTAATGAAAAACTGTTTTTT. Protein sequence: CASSEGGTNEKLFF. V usage is TRBV6-5 and J usage is TRBJ1-4; maybe TRBD1 (6 bases). V was clipped by 6 bases and J by 2 bases, with 10 bases between them. This CDR3 has 14 residues. CDR1 is MNHEY, CDR2 SVGAGI, per germline.

The chain is built from TRBV7-9 and TRBJ2-3, with 9 bases identical to TRBD2. CDR1 and CDR2 from the germline V gene are SEHNR and FQNEAQ (reference sequence). CDR3 length: 15 residues. V shed 3 bases and J 4 bases; nucleotides not matched to a gene: 5. The CDR3 loop is CASSLRTSDADTQYF. The DNA for the CDR3 is TGTGCCAGCAGCTTGAGGACTAGCGATGCAGATACGCAGTATTTT.

This sequence joins TRBV10-3 and TRBJ1-3; 7 bases align to TRBD1. V dropped 6 bases and J dropped 3; count of bases not matched to a gene: 5. The CDR3 has 14 amino acids. Germline V CDR1 and CDR2: ENHRY, SYGVKD. CDR3 region: CAISEGQLGNTIYF. DNA for the CDR3: TGTGCCATCAGCGAGGGACAGCTTGGAAACACCATATATTTT.

This rearrangement joins TRBV27 to TRBJ2-1; TRBD2 matches 10 bases. Germline CDR1 reads MNHEY; CDR2 reads SMNVEV (reference sequence). This CDR3 is 18 amino acids long. V shed 2 bases and J 3 bases; nucleotides not matched to a gene: 10. CDR3 DNA: TGTGCCAGCAGTTTAACTCCACTAGCGGGACCTGTCTACAATGAGCAGTTCTTC. Protein: CASSLTPLAGPVYNEQFF.

The CDR3 region is CASRPVHHPPTDTQYF. CDR3 nucleotide sequence: TGTGCCAGCAGGCCCGTCCATCATCCCCCCACAGATACGCAGTATTTT. This rearrangement joins TRBV27 to TRBJ2-3; no firm D call. The germline V gene has CDR1 MNHEY and CDR2 SMNVEV (reference sequence). CDR3 length: 16 residues. V dropped 6 bases and J dropped 2 bases, with 18 bases sitting between them.

This chain uses TRBV5-5 with TRBJ1-5; maybe TRBD1 (6 bases). The germline V gene has CDR1 SGHKS and CDR2 YYEKEE (reference sequence). The V and J ends lost 2 bases and 7 bases respectively, with 16 bases between them. CDR3 size: 15 residues. Written as DNA, the CDR3 is TGTGCCAGCAGCTTAGCCACAGGGTTGGGGCAGCCCCAGCATTTT. Translating gives CASSLATGLGQPQHF.

The rearrangement joins TRBV19 to TRBJ1-2; D not certain. Germline V gene data show CDR1 as LNHDA and CDR2 as SQIVND (reference sequence). V dropped 1 base and J dropped 4 bases, with 13 bases sitting between them. This CDR3 has 15 amino acids. CDR3 amino acids: CASSIGPGSGYGYTF. The DNA of the CDR3 is TGTGCCAGTAGTATAGGGCCAGGTAGCGGCTATGGCTACACCTTC.

The gene calls are TRBV6-2 or TRBV6-3 and TRBJ1-1; no clear D gene. There are 13 residues in the CDR3. The germline V gene encodes CDR1 MNHEY and CDR2 SVGEGT. Trimming took off 2 bases at V and 3 bases at J, with 7 bases between the two ends. The CDR3 region is CASSYGEYTEAFF. The CDR3 nucleotides read TGTGCCAGCAGTTACGGGGAGTACACTGAAGCTTTCTTT.

The chain has TRBV5-5 and TRBJ1-4; D gene ambiguous. The CDR3 runs 13 residues. CDR1 and CDR2 from the germline V gene are SGHKS and YYEKEE (reference sequence). V was pared by 2 bases and J by 0 bases, with 2 bases between. The CDR3 reads CASSFATNEKLFF. The CDR3 DNA follows: TGTGCCAGCAGCTTTGCAACTAATGAAAAACTGTTTTTT.

CDR3 region: CASGATNTEAFF. CDR3 nucleotide sequence: TGTGCCAGCGGGGCCACGAACACTGAAGCTTTCTTT. The J gene is TRBJ1-1, the V gene TRBV6-5, with D maybe TRBD1 (5 bases). The germline V gene encodes CDR1 MNHEY and CDR2 SVGAGI. Trimming stripped 8 bases from V and 1 base from J, with 8 bases between. The CDR3 extends over 12 amino acids.

V gene TRBV7-9 combines with J gene TRBJ2-7; 10 bases align to TRBD2. The V segment lost 2 bases and the J segment 6 bases; nucleotides outside the gene matches: 4. This CDR3 has 14 amino acids. The germline V gene has CDR1 SEHNR and CDR2 FQNEAQ (reference sequence). CDR3 coding DNA: TGTGCCAGCAGCTTATTCTCTAGCGGGAGCGAGCAGTACTTC. Translation: CASSLFSSGSEQYF.

The chain couples TRBV6-5 to TRBJ2-7; 14 bases fit TRBD2. The germline V gene encodes CDR1 MNHEY and CDR2 SVGAGI. Trimming at V came to 6 bases and at J to 6 bases, leaving 4 bases not matched to a gene. This CDR3 contains 14 residues. CDR3 amino acids: CASSLGLAGGEQYF. DNA for the CDR3: TGTGCCAGCAGCCTAGGACTAGCGGGAGGCGAGCAGTACTTC.

Only a few counts were recorded for this clone. This sequence joins TRBV30 and TRBJ1-1; weak D call: TRBD1 (6 bases). Between the trimmed V and J ends, which lost 2 bases and 11 bases, there was a span of 21 bases. The CDR3 runs 14 residues. Germline values: CDR1 GTSNPN, CDR2 SVGIG (reference sequence). CDR3 sequence reads: CAWSSYFGGGKAFF. As DNA, the CDR3 is TGTGCCTGGAGTTCCTATTTTGGGGGGGGCAAGGCTTTCTTT.

The V gene is TRBV6-1, the J gene TRBJ2-7; TRBD2 matches at 9 bases. V gave up 1 base and J gave up 2 bases; unmatched junction bases: 3. The CDR3 covers 15 residues. Germline V gives CDR1 MNHNS, CDR2 SASEGT. CDR3 protein: CASSEEAGGPYEQYF. As DNA, the CDR3 is TGTGCCAGCAGTGAAGAGGCGGGAGGGCCCTACGAGCAGTACTTC.